These 4 T cell receptor beta chains share one sample of origin, sequenced in a study of early T cells in non-severe SARS-CoV-2 infection. TCRdb recomputed calls from the 5' RACE reads with MiXCR, one row per CDR3 protein. The data contain 45,000 to 50,000 distinct CDR3 sequences, over 5% of them singletons. This specimen was whole blood, taken at baseline. The receptors were gathered from an adult who was a healthcare worker with PCR-confirmed SARS-CoV-2 infection or an uninfected control (not recorded which).

This rearrangement joins TRBV5-1 to TRBJ2-3; weak D call: TRBD2 (6 bases). The V gene's germline CDR1 is SGHRS and CDR2 YFSETQ. V was clipped by 6 bases and J by 0 bases, with 17 bases between them. CDR3 length: 16 amino acids. The CDR3 spells CASTPFSGTSTDTQYF. As DNA, the CDR3 is TGCGCCAGCACCCCCTTTAGCGGTACTAGCACAGATACGCAGTATTTT.

The chain combines TRBV5-4 with TRBJ2-3; 9 nucleotides line up with TRBD2. The V and J ends lost 3 bases and 5 bases, in that order; junction bases with no gene match: 13. CDR3 length equals 17 residues. Germline CDR1 and CDR2: SGHNT and YYREEE (reference sequence). CDR3 nucleotides: TGTGCCAGCAGCTCCGCAATGACTAGCGGAAGGGAAGATACGCAGTATTTT. It codes for CASSSAMTSGREDTQYF.

The rearrangement links TRBV18 to TRBJ1-5, with 9 bases aligning to TRBD1. Germline loops: CDR1 KGHSH, CDR2 LQKENI. The CDR3 contains 15 residues. With 5 bases clipped from V and 3 bases from J, the junction kept 5 bases outside the gene matches. The CDR3 DNA reads as TGTGCCAGCTCAAACCGGGACAGGGACAATCAGCCCCAGCATTTT. Its translation: CASSNRDRDNQPQHF.

The chain couples TRBV2 to TRBJ2-2; D possibly corresponds to TRBD2 (5 bases). CDR1 SNHLY and CDR2 FYNNEI come from the germline V gene. Between the trimmed V and J ends, which lost 11 bases and 3 bases, there was a span of 13 bases. This CDR3 has 13 residues. The CDR3 loop reads CAGSEEHTGELFF. CDR3 nucleotides: TGTGCCGGGAGTGAGGAGCACACCGGGGAGCTGTTTTTT.